This TCR beta chain was identified in a study of blood T cell repertoires in COVID-19 (dated by TCRdb to about 2020). Background for the entire study: The collaborator samples originated in the United States, Italy and Spain and spanned the acute and convalescent phases of COVID-19. The material from the prospective study consisted of cDNA or gDNA derived from T cells, B-cell-depleted T cells, or PBMCs. Deeply sampled blood TCRbeta repertoires from subjects exposed to, actively infected with, or recovered from COVID-19 were included in the dataset. The repertoires were made available in a free public database intended to serve as a resource for research on the immune response to SARS-CoV-2. Samples came from the ongoing ImmuneRACE study (first 160 participants) plus 1,254 subjects from 6 global collaborators. Sample metadata almost always included a de-identified subject ID, COVID-19 status, age in years and sex. Where available, HLA class I and class II types were obtained from metadata supplied by the sample provider rather than from assay-based typing.

The V end gives up 4 bases and the J end 3 bases, leaving 5 bases in the junction not matched to a gene. The CDR3 covers 14 residues, taking in both the cysteine and the phenylalanine. Only the CDR3 region is kept as DNA, spanning 42 bases read in frame from base 1. The germline V gene (reference sequence) provides CDR1 SEHNR and CDR2 FQNEAQ. Each collaborating institution followed its own protocols to collect whole blood in K2EDTA tubes. Collaborator samples were shipped for TCRbeta analysis as frozen whole blood, isolated PBMCs, or DNA extracted from either sample type. On the study overall, not on this receptor specifically: The quantity of clinical and demographic metadata differed by source and by participant and was supplied without curation.

To note about this clone: Its antigen has not been determined. Base qualities are not recorded, but no much larger clone differs from it by a single base.

The immunoSEQ Assay, a bias-controlled multiplex PCR, was used to amplify TCRbeta CDR3 regions from genomic DNA. The authors' pipeline ran thus. The number of nucleated cells in each sample was estimated from the amplification of reference gene primers within the assay. Sequence reads were collapsed and filtered to measure the absolute abundance of every unique TCRbeta CDR3 rearrangement. For each sample, productive Simpson clonality was calculated as the square root of Simpson's diversity index over productive rearrangements. Held by TCRdb, this immuneACCESS table contains in-frame sequences only and omits some clones. Under half of the omission traces to an unresolved V gene where checked; the cause of the rest is unknown. The DNA gave D and trimming, while V, J and clone size come from that table. A total of 180,000 or so clones appear in this sample, 90% of them only once. Together, the top ten hold approximately 0.64% of the sample.

The sequenced sample was peripheral blood. The sequence derives from a man aged 45-65 years with acute or convalescent COVID-19. This sequence uses TRBV7-9 and TRBJ2-7; 8 middle bases align to TRBD1. The DNA sequence is as follows: TGTGCCAGCAGCTCGGGACAGGATATCTACGAGCAGTACTTC. Its protein reads: CASSSGQDIYEQYF.